This entry lists 2 T cell receptor beta chains sequenced from one sample in a study of chemoradiotherapy in HPV16-positive cancers. Assay: immunoSEQ multiplex PCR; the TCRdb copy retains only in-frame clones and omits some. The data show approximately 30,000 clones, approximately 88% seen once. This specimen consisted of blood, obtained from a patient who underwent chemoradiotherapy. All receptors come from a human donor with HPV-associated anogenital cancer.

The rearrangement uses TRBV7-3 and TRBJ2-7; a possible D gene is TRBD2 (6 bases). Germline V gene data show CDR1 as SGHTA and CDR2 as FQGTGA. This CDR3 is built from 13 residues. V lost 2 bases and J lost 7, with 12 bases in between. Written as DNA, the CDR3 is TGTGCCAGCAGCTTAGATGGGGGGAAAGAGCAGTACTTC. Translated: CASSLDGGKEQYF.

J is TRBJ2-7 and V is TRBV10-1; 8 nucleotides match TRBD1. There are 14 residues in the CDR3. V dropped 3 bases and J dropped 6; count of bases not matched to a gene: 7. Germline V gives CDR1 WNHNN, CDR2 SYGVQD (reference sequence). As DNA, the CDR3 is TGCGCCAGCAGTGAACCCGGACAGGGAGGCGAGCAGTACTTC. Translating it yields CASSEPGQGGEQYF.